The next 11 T cell receptor beta chains were all read from a single sample in a study of T cells in tuberculosis. Libraries were prepared by immunoSEQ multiplex PCR; TCRdb keeps only in-frame clonotypes and omits some of them. The sample lists 45,000 or so clones, roughly 96% seen once, with 6.5% to 9.5% in the top ten. Sequencing used PBMCs. These receptors were collected from a donor aged 10-29 years with latent tuberculosis or without tuberculosis infection.

This clone has a single count. The chain employs TRBV19 and TRBJ2-1, with D perhaps TRBD2 (6 bases). The CDR3 is 13 amino acids. CDR1 is LNHDA and CDR2 is SQIVND in the germline V gene (reference sequence). Trimming took 9 bases from V and 9 from J, leaving 18 bases between them. CDR3 residues: CASSQRLVVEQFF. The CDR3 region has the DNA TGTGCCAGCTCACAAAGACTAGTTGTTGAGCAGTTCTTC.

The chain carries TRBV7-2 and TRBJ2-3; 8 nucleotides line up with TRBD2. The CDR3 spans 14 residues. From germline, CDR1 is SGHTA and CDR2 FQGNSA. After removal of 5 bases from V and 6 bases from J, the junction contained 7 bases not matched to a gene. CDR3 nucleotides: TGTGCCAGCAGCGCAAGCGGGAGTAGGGATACGCAGTATTTT. Translating gives CASSASGSRDTQYF.

The chain links TRBV11-2 to TRBJ2-1; 14 bases align to TRBD2. CDR3 length equals 17 residues. After removal of 4 bases from V and 9 bases from J, the junction contained 11 bases not matched to a gene. Germline V gene data show CDR1 as SGHAT and CDR2 as FQNNGV. CDR3 protein: CASSSRLAGGPLVEQFF. The CDR3 DNA sequence: TGTGCCAGCAGCTCAAGACTAGCGGGAGGGCCGTTGGTTGAGCAGTTCTTC.

This chain links TRBV6-5 with TRBJ2-3; 7 nucleotides line up with TRBD2. Germline-derived CDR1 and CDR2 are MNHEY and SVGAGI. V shed 7 bases, J shed 6 bases, and the junction held 7 bases outside the gene matches. This CDR3 spans 13 amino acids. CDR3 bases: TGTGCCAGCACAGGCGGGGGTTGGGATACGCAGTATTTT. Its protein is CASTGGGWDTQYF.

This chain connects TRBV5-1 to TRBJ1-2, with D perhaps TRBD1 (5 bases). The CDR3 is 15 amino acids. Germline assignment: CDR1 SGHRS and CDR2 YFSETQ. Trimming stripped 3 bases from V and 2 bases from J, with 14 bases between. Written as DNA, the CDR3 is TGCGCCAGCAGCTCCGGGTCAGGGTTCAACTATGGCTACACCTTC. It yields the protein CASSSGSGFNYGYTF.

The chain carries TRBV7-8 and TRBJ2-2; TRBD2 matches at 13 bases. The CDR3 contains 17 residues. V gave up 3 bases and J gave up 3 bases; unmatched junction bases: 4. Germline CDR1 SGHVS, CDR2 FQNEAQ. In nucleotides, the CDR3 is TGTGCCAGCAGCTTGAGACTAGCGGGGGGTTACACCGGGGAGCTGTTTTTT. Translated, it gives CASSLRLAGGYTGELFF. The whole variable domain, filled in from reference TRBV7-8 and TRBJ2-2, reads GAGVSQSPRYKVAKRGQDVALRCDPISGHVSLFWYQQALGQGPEFLTYFQNEAQLDKSGLPSDRFFAERPEGSVSTLKIQRTQQEDSAVYLCASSLRLAGGYTGELFFGEGSRLTVL.

The CDR3 nucleotides read TGTGCCAGCAGTGAACAGGACAGCAGCAATCAGCCCCAGCATTTT. Translation gives CASSEQDSSNQPQHF. The chain combines TRBV2 with TRBJ1-5; TRBD1 might be the D (6 bases). Germline values: CDR1 SNHLY, CDR2 FYNNEI. This CDR3 has 15 amino acids. V was cut by 2 bases and J by 1 base, with 9 bases left in between.

This chain joins TRBV5-1 and TRBJ2-4; 10 bases match TRBD1. The CDR3 is 14 residues long. The germline CDR1 and CDR2 sequences are SGHRS and YFSETQ. The ends lost 4 bases at V and 5 bases at J; junction bases unmatched: 3. The CDR3 spells CASSTGTGENIQYF. The DNA of the CDR3 is TGCGCCAGCAGCACCGGGACAGGGGAAAACATTCAGTACTTC. Together with reference TRBV5-1 and TRBJ2-4, the CDR3 gives the full variable domain: KAGVTQTPRYLIKTRGQQVTLSCSPISGHRSVSWYQQTPGQGLQFLFEYFSETQRNKGNFPGRFSGRQFSNSRSEMNVSTLELGDSALYLCASSTGTGENIQYFGAGTRLSVL.

The genes are TRBV9 and TRBJ2-1; TRBD2 aligns across 11 bases. The CDR3 sequence is 20 residues long. The V gene end was trimmed by 0 bases and the J gene end by 2 bases; junction bases not matched to a gene: 13. The germline CDR1 and CDR2 sequences are SGDLS and YYNGEE. The CDR3 here is CASSVGASGRRLRPYNEQFF. As DNA, the CDR3 is TGTGCCAGCAGCGTAGGGGCTAGCGGGAGGAGGCTCCGGCCCTACAATGAGCAGTTCTTC.

The rearrangement uses TRBV11-2 and TRBJ2-7; D is uncertain. The germline CDR1 and CDR2 sequences are SGHAT and FQNNGV. The V gene lost 0 bases and the J gene lost 2 bases, with 11 bases spanning the gap. The length of the CDR3 is 15 residues. Here the CDR3 reads CASSLDATRPYEQYF. The CDR3 DNA reads TGTGCCAGCAGCTTAGATGCGACACGGCCCTACGAGCAGTACTTC.

The chain has TRBV19 and TRBJ1-1; tentative D call: TRBD1 (5 bases). CDR3 size: 15 residues. Germline V lookup: CDR1 LNHDA, CDR2 SQIVND (reference sequence). Trimming removed 4 bases at V and 1 base at J, with 13 bases between. The CDR3 DNA sequence: TGTGCCAGTAGTAACAGGAAGCTTAGGAACACTGAAGCTTTCTTT. It yields the protein CASSNRKLRNTEAFF.